The 29 T cell receptor beta chains given below trace back to one sample, sequenced in a study of Tregs in tolerant kidney transplant recipients. Using immunoSEQ multiplex PCR, the repertoire was profiled, and TCRdb retains in-frame clones only, with some absent. In the table there are 200,000 to 300,000 clones, about 86% of which are singletons. The sample consisted of CD4+ T cells from blood. These receptors all stem from a human donor in good health.

The rearrangement links TRBV9 to TRBJ1-4; D is unresolved. The germline CDR1 and CDR2 sequences are SGDLS and YYNGEE. The CDR3 is 13 residues long. V lost 0 bases and J 6 bases, leaving 6 bases between the germline ends. The CDR3 here is CASSVGLDEKLFF. CDR3 nucleotides: TGTGCCAGCAGCGTAGGGCTCGATGAAAAACTGTTTTTT.

The chain joins TRBV7-2 to TRBJ1-4, with 8 nucleotides matching TRBD1. The CDR3 is made up of 14 amino acids. Looked up from germline, CDR1 is SGHTA and CDR2 is FQGNSA. The junction had 8 bases not matched to a gene; V was cut back by 4 bases and J by 10 bases. In DNA, the CDR3 is TGTGCCAGCAGCTCGGACAGGGTTAACGGAAAACTGTTTTTT. This sequence encodes CASSSDRVNGKLFF.

Notes on this clone: This sample includes further DNA sequences coding for the same CDR3. The V and J genes are TRBV29-1 and TRBJ2-7; 11 bases fit TRBD1. The V gene's germline CDR1 is SQVTM and CDR2 ANQGSEA. V lost 7 bases to trimming and J lost 0 bases; unmatched junction nucleotides: 2. This CDR3 has 13 amino acids. The chain's CDR3 is CSAGTGGSYEQYF. The CDR3 nucleotides are TGCAGCGCAGGGACAGGGGGCTCCTACGAGCAGTACTTC.

This clone was found a few times. This sequence joins TRBV7-8 and TRBJ1-1; TRBD1 agrees at 11 bases. Germline-derived CDR1 and CDR2 are SGHVS and FQNEAQ. The junction had 8 bases not matched to a gene; V was cut back by 5 bases and J by 6 bases. The CDR3 runs to 15 residues. The CDR3 sequence: CASSPRTGGLAEAFF. The CDR3 DNA is TGTGCCAGCAGCCCGAGGACAGGGGGCCTGGCTGAAGCTTTCTTT.

This clone was picked up one time. The chain is built from TRBV4-1 and TRBJ1-6; D gene unclear. The CDR3 covers 16 residues. Trimming left V 4 bases short and J 10 bases short, with 20 bases between. CDR1 is MGHRA and CDR2 is YSYEKL in the germline V gene. The chain's CDR3 is CASSRGWGLGNSPLHF. The CDR3 nucleotides read TGCGCCAGCAGCCGAGGATGGGGTTTGGGGAACTCACCCCTCCACTTT.

The sample holds one count of this clone. The chain joins TRBV11-3 to TRBJ2-7; D is possibly TRBD1 (6 bases). Germline V CDR1 and CDR2: SGHNT, YENEEA. V gave up 5 bases and J gave up 2 bases, with 10 bases separating them. The CDR3 extends over 13 amino acids. Here the CDR3 DNA reads TGTGCCAGCAGCCATAGGGACACCTACGAGCAGTACTTC. Translating it yields CASSHRDTYEQYF.

This chain links TRBV6-1 with TRBJ2-4; D gene unclear. This CDR3 is 16 amino acids long. V was trimmed by 2 bases and J by 0 bases, leaving 11 bases between them. The germline gives CDR1 MNHNS, CDR2 SASEGT. The CDR3 spells CASSEMSGIAKNIQYF. DNA for the CDR3: TGTGCCAGCAGTGAAATGTCCGGAATAGCCAAAAACATTCAGTACTTC.

This clone was picked up a small number of times. The chain recombines TRBV7-9 with TRBJ2-7; weak D call: TRBD1 (5 bases). Germline V lookup: CDR1 SEHNR, CDR2 FQNEAQ (reference sequence). The CDR3 totals 13 residues. V dropped 3 bases and J dropped 6 bases, with 12 bases sitting between them. The CDR3 reads CASSLAGLGEQYF. The DNA for the CDR3 is TGTGCCAGCAGCTTGGCAGGGCTGGGCGAGCAGTACTTC.

V is TRBV6-5 and J is TRBJ2-7, with 8 bases matching TRBD1. Germline V lookup: CDR1 MNHEY, CDR2 SVGAGI. With V trimmed by 4 bases and J by 7 bases, 9 bases remained unmatched. CDR3 length: 14 amino acids. The chain's CDR3 is CASSSAPRGREQYF. The CDR3 bases are TGTGCCAGCAGTTCGGCTCCCAGGGGGCGGGAGCAGTACTTC.

The chain has TRBV18 and TRBJ2-7; TRBD1 or TRBD2 may be the D gene (5 bases each). V was shortened by 3 bases and J by 3 bases, with 15 bases between the two germline ends. In germline, CDR1 is KGHSH, CDR2 LQKENI. This CDR3 comprises 15 residues. For the CDR3, the DNA is TGTGCCAGCTCACCCCAGGCAGGGACCTACTACGAGCAGTACTTC. Its protein product is CASSPQAGTYYEQYF.

The chain employs TRBV6-5 and TRBJ1-2; the D is unclear. There are 14 residues in the CDR3. Germline loops: CDR1 MNHEY, CDR2 SVGAGI. Trimming left V 4 bases short and J 1 base short, with 10 bases between. CDR3 sequence (DNA): TGTGCCAGCAGTTCCAGGCAGCTTAACTATGGCTACACCTTC. Amino acid sequence: CASSSRQLNYGYTF.

The chain is built from TRBV5-4 and TRBJ2-2, with TRBD2 as a possible D gene (5 bases). The length of the CDR3 is 13 residues. Germline V gives CDR1 SGHNT, CDR2 YYREEE (reference sequence). V was pared by 4 bases and J by 6 bases, with 10 bases between. CDR3 nucleotide sequence: TGTGCCAGCAGCGTCGGACTTCCCGGGGAGCTGTTTTTT. Its translation: CASSVGLPGELFF.

The rearrangement uses TRBV6-5 and TRBJ2-7; tentative D call: TRBD2 (5 bases). V gave up 2 bases and J gave up 4 bases, with 12 bases separating them. There are 14 residues in the CDR3. Germline-derived CDR1 and CDR2 are MNHEY and SVGAGI. The CDR3 here is CASSYGRRGYEQYF. The CDR3 region has the DNA TGTGCCAGCAGTTACGGGCGTCGGGGTTACGAGCAGTACTTC.

In the case of this clone: At the DNA level, this CDR3 is encoded by other sequences in the same sample as well. The rearrangement uses TRBV7-6 and TRBJ2-7; D tentatively reads TRBD1 or TRBD2 (5 bases each). The ends were cut back, 0 bases at V and 7 bases at J, with 7 bases in the middle. Germline CDR1 reads SGHVS; CDR2 reads FNYEAQ. CDR3 length: 12 amino acids. The CDR3 protein is CASSLAGEEQYF. As DNA, the CDR3 is TGTGCCAGCAGCTTAGCGGGGGAGGAGCAGTACTTC.

The rearrangement links TRBV5-8 to TRBJ2-7; 10 bases align to TRBD1. In germline, CDR1 is SGHTS, CDR2 YDEGEE. There are 15 residues in the CDR3. Losses at the gene ends were 2 bases for V and 4 bases for J; bases not matched to a gene: 6. The CDR3, as DNA: TGTGCCAGCAGCTTAGTGGGGACAGGGGTTTACGAGCAGTACTTC. This sequence encodes CASSLVGTGVYEQYF.

The chain joins TRBV27 to TRBJ1-2, with TRBD1 matching over 10 bases. V was pared by 7 bases and J by 8 bases, with 7 bases of the junction left unmatched. Per the germline V gene, CDR1 is MNHEY and CDR2 is SMNVEV (reference sequence). CDR3 length equals 13 residues. The CDR3 is CASTPGQGYGYTF. DNA of the CDR3: TGTGCCAGCACTCCGGGACAGGGGTACGGCTACACCTTC.

J is TRBJ2-2 and V is TRBV5-1; no definite D call. The CDR3 length is 15 residues. Germline CDR1 SGHRS, CDR2 YFSETQ. With 5 bases removed from V and 8 bases from J, the gap between germline ends came to 19 bases. This CDR3 reads CASSQTTLDGGELFF. DNA for the CDR3: TGCGCCAGCAGTCAAACTACTCTCGACGGAGGGGAGCTGTTTTTT.

The chain carries TRBV7-9 and TRBJ2-7; 8 positions match TRBD2. V was clipped by 1 base and J by 2 bases; unmatched bases: 4. Germline V gene lookup returns CDR1 SEHNR and CDR2 FQNEAQ (reference sequence). CDR3 length: 15 amino acids. CDR3 in amino acids: CASSLDSGKTYEQYF. CDR3 nucleotide sequence: TGTGCCAGCAGCTTAGATAGCGGGAAGACCTACGAGCAGTACTTC.

The chain joins TRBV5-4 to TRBJ2-7; 10 bases are shared with TRBD2. J gave up 5 bases and V 4 bases, and 9 bases lay outside the gene matches. The germline V gene has CDR1 SGHNT and CDR2 YYREEE (reference sequence). CDR3 length: 15 residues. The CDR3 reads CASSTATSGDHEQYF. The CDR3 DNA sequence: TGTGCCAGCAGCACCGCTACTAGCGGGGACCACGAGCAGTACTTC.

The chain is built from TRBV29-1 and TRBJ1-6; 8 nucleotides agree with TRBD1. The germline V gene encodes CDR1 SQVTM and CDR2 ANQGSEA. The CDR3 contains 14 residues. J lost 6 bases, V lost 5 bases, and 6 bases had no gene match. CDR3 coding DNA: TGCAGCGTTCGGCCCAGGGGGCCTAATTCACCCCTCCACTTT. Its translation is CSVRPRGPNSPLHF.

The chain carries TRBV19 and TRBJ2-2; 8 bases are shared with TRBD1. CDR3 length: 14 residues. Germline V gene sequence: CDR1 LNHDA, CDR2 SQIVND (reference sequence). Trimming took 5 bases from V and 5 from J; bases not matched to a gene: 4. In nucleotides, the CDR3 is TGTGCCAGTAGTCAGGGGGCCCATACCGGGGAGCTGTTTTTT. This encodes CASSQGAHTGELFF.

V and J are TRBV2 and TRBJ1-1; tentative D call: TRBD1 (5 bases). Germline V gene sequence: CDR1 SNHLY, CDR2 FYNNEI. Trimming shortened V by 3 bases and J by 5 bases, and 13 bases separated the two germline ends. The CDR3 sequence is 14 residues long. CDR3 DNA: TGTGCCAGCAGTGACAGGGCGAGGCAGACTGAAGCTTTCTTT. This gives the protein CASSDRARQTEAFF.

The V call is TRBV5-1, the J call TRBJ1-1; 8 nucleotides agree with TRBD1. This CDR3 has 19 amino acids. Germline CDR1 and CDR2: SGHRS and YFSETQ. Trimming removed 3 bases from V and 0 bases from J; junction bases left unmatched: 16. This chain's CDR3 is CASSSIVNTGGGMNTEAFF. For the CDR3, the DNA is TGCGCCAGCAGCTCGATCGTAAACACAGGGGGGGGGATGAACACTGAAGCTTTCTTT.

For the CDR3, the DNA is TGCGCCAGCAGCCCACTCGGGGGCGCGGACTACTCCTACGAGCAGTACTTC. It specifies CASSPLGGADYSYEQYF. The V call is TRBV5-1, the J call TRBJ2-7; D possibly matches TRBD1 or TRBD2 (6 bases each). The germline V and J ends were trimmed by 4 bases and 0 bases, with 20 bases remaining between them. CDR1 and CDR2 from the germline V gene are SGHRS and YFSETQ. The CDR3 runs 17 residues. The full variable domain, with the rest looked up from reference TRBV5-1 and TRBJ2-7, is KAGVTQTPRYLIKTRGQQVTLSCSPISGHRSVSWYQQTPGQGLQFLFEYFSETQRNKGNFPGRFSGRQFSNSRSEMNVSTLELGDSALYLCASSPLGGADYSYEQYFGPGTRLTVT.

This chain's CDR3 is CASSLGALGNTGELFF. CDR3 nucleotide sequence: TGCGCCAGCAGCTTGGGGGCCTTGGGGAACACCGGGGAGCTGTTTTTT. The chain couples TRBV5-1 to TRBJ2-2; no clear D gene. With 0 bases removed from V and 1 base from J, the gap between germline ends came to 10 bases. Germline V gene lookup returns CDR1 SGHRS and CDR2 YFSETQ. This CDR3 spans 16 amino acids.

The V and J genes are TRBV2 and TRBJ1-1, with D possibly TRBD1 on 5 matching bases. Looked up from germline, CDR1 is SNHLY and CDR2 is FYNNEI. The CDR3 totals 13 residues. Deletions cut 7 bases from V and 6 bases from J, with 15 bases between. CDR3 sequence (DNA): TGTGCCAGCACCCTAGGGACCGTTCCTGAAGCTTTCTTT. It specifies CASTLGTVPEAFF.

The rearrangement joins TRBV4-1 to TRBJ1-6; D is uncertain. Trimming took 2 bases from V and 14 from J, leaving 19 bases between them. The CDR3 extends over 15 amino acids. The germline V gene has CDR1 MGHRA and CDR2 YSYEKL. CDR3 coding DNA: TGCGCCAGCAGCCAACCACCGAGAGCCGACTGGGCCCTCCACTTT. It encodes CASSQPPRADWALHF.

The chain joins TRBV18 to TRBJ1-5; D uncertain. Germline V CDR1 and CDR2: KGHSH, LQKENI. V lost 3 bases to trimming and J lost 1 base, with 4 bases between them. This CDR3 spans 13 amino acids. The CDR3 DNA reads as TGTGCCAGCTCACCCACAAGCAATCAGCCCCAGCATTTT. This codes for CASSPTSNQPQHF. The full variable domain, completed using reference TRBV18 and TRBJ1-5, is NAGVMQNPRHLVRRRGQEARLRCSPMKGHSHVYWYRQLPEEGLKFMVYLQKENIIDESGMPKERFSAEFPKEGPSILRIQQVVRGDSAAYFCASSPTSNQPQHFGDGTRLSIL.

This rearrangement joins TRBV13 to TRBJ1-1; 10 bases match TRBD1. This CDR3 contains 18 residues. The germline gives CDR1 PRHDT, CDR2 FYEKMQ (reference sequence). With V trimmed by 4 bases and J by 1 base, 12 bases remained unmatched. The CDR3 loop is CASSSRRRTGGKNTEAFF. In DNA form, the CDR3 reads TGTGCCAGCAGCTCACGCCGACGGACAGGGGGGAAGAACACTGAAGCTTTCTTT.